This entry lists 11 T cell receptor beta chains sequenced from one sample in a study of cytomegalovirus exposure and HLA in healthy donors. Generated by immunoSEQ multiplex PCR, the TCRdb table keeps only in-frame clones and is missing some. The sample has a few hundred thousand clones, roughly 89% seen once. The specimen was PBMCs. These receptors originate from a woman younger than 30 in good health and CMV-seronegative.

This rearrangement joins TRBV30 to TRBJ1-4; 10 bases match TRBD1. V lost 1 base to trimming and J lost 8 bases; unmatched junction nucleotides: 4. Looked up from germline, CDR1 is GTSNPN and CDR2 is SVGIG (reference sequence). This CDR3 is 14 amino acids long. CDR3 sequence: CAWSAGQGLEKLFF. For the CDR3, the DNA is TGTGCCTGGAGTGCGGGACAGGGGTTGGAAAAACTGTTTTTT.

This chain connects TRBV13 to TRBJ2-3, with 9 bases matching TRBD2. CDR3 length: 17 amino acids. V shed 4 bases, J shed 0 bases, and the junction held 8 bases outside the gene matches. Germline V CDR1 and CDR2: PRHDT, FYEKMQ (reference sequence). The CDR3 reads CASSSLASGASTDTQYF. DNA for the CDR3: TGTGCCAGCAGCTCCCTCGCTAGCGGGGCTAGCACAGATACGCAGTATTTT.

This clone is a singleton in its sample. This chain joins TRBV23-1 and TRBJ2-3; TRBD1 agrees at 8 bases. TRBV23-1 is noted as an ORF with a role that remains uncertain. Germline trimming cut 4 bases from V and 1 base from J; bases unmatched to any gene: 1. This CDR3 comprises 14 residues. The CDR3 is CASSRTGCTDTQYF. DNA of the CDR3: TGCGCCAGCAGTCGGACAGGGTGCACAGATACGCAGTATTTT.

The rearrangement joins TRBV7-2 to TRBJ2-1, with TRBD2 matching over 7 bases. Germline V gene sequence: CDR1 SGHTA, CDR2 FQGNSA. CDR3 length: 15 residues. V lost 1 base, J lost 6 bases, and 6 bases stayed unmatched. The CDR3 region has the DNA TGTGCCAGCAGCTTAGTTGGCGGGGGACTCAATGAGCAGTTCTTC. It is translated as CASSLVGGGLNEQFF.

The genes are TRBV7-8 and TRBJ2-1, with unresolved D. This CDR3 has 12 amino acids. Trimming took 3 bases from V and 10 from J, leaving 10 bases between them. Germline CDR1 SGHVS, CDR2 FQNEAQ. The CDR3 loop is CASSFDLEEQFF. The CDR3 region has the DNA TGTGCCAGCAGCTTCGACTTGGAGGAGCAGTTCTTC.

The chain carries TRBV29-1 and TRBJ1-4, with a tentative D call TRBD1 (5 bases). CDR3 size: 14 residues. The V gene lost 1 base and the J gene lost 7 bases, with 13 bases spanning the gap. CDR1 is SQVTM, CDR2 ANQGSEA, per germline. The CDR3 loop is CSVEGQGPGEKLFF. DNA of the CDR3: TGCAGCGTTGAAGGGCAGGGCCCTGGTGAAAAACTGTTTTTT.

The CDR3 spells CASSYSETDYGYTF. CDR3 sequence (DNA): TGTGCCAGCAGTTACTCGGAGACGGACTATGGCTACACCTTC. This sequence joins TRBV6-5 and TRBJ1-2, with D uncertain. The CDR3 is made up of 14 amino acids. V gave up 0 bases and J gave up 3 bases, with 8 bases separating them. Germline CDR1 reads MNHEY; CDR2 reads SVGAGI.

The rearrangement joins TRBV15 to TRBJ2-7; 12 bases are a match to TRBD2. V dropped 2 bases and J dropped 0; count of bases not matched to a gene: 8. Germline loops: CDR1 LNHNV, CDR2 YYDKDF (reference sequence). The CDR3 is 18 residues long. The CDR3 spells CATSRLRTSGDSSYEQYF. The DNA of the CDR3 is TGTGCCACCAGCAGACTTCGGACTAGCGGGGATAGCTCCTACGAGCAGTACTTC.

This clone was counted once. The chain carries TRBV29-1 and TRBJ1-5; D is uncertain. The CDR3 is 17 residues long. Germline CDR1 is SQVTM and CDR2 is ANQGSEA. Trimming removed 2 bases from V and 0 bases from J, with 17 bases in between. The CDR3 DNA sequence: TGCAGCGTTGAACGTCCAGGCCCAGAACTTAGCAATCAGCCCCAGCATTTT. Protein: CSVERPGPELSNQPQHF.

The chain recombines TRBV5-1 with TRBJ1-5, with TRBD1 as a possible D gene (6 bases). CDR1 SGHRS and CDR2 YFSETQ come from the germline V gene. The CDR3 loop spans 15 amino acids. V was trimmed by 4 bases and J by 3 bases, leaving 14 bases between them. The CDR3 sequence: CASSPSGDLNQPQHF. As DNA, the CDR3 is TGCGCCAGCAGCCCCTCAGGGGACCTCAATCAGCCCCAGCATTTT.

This clone was observed once. This sequence joins TRBV7-2 and TRBJ2-5; D possibly corresponds to TRBD1 (6 bases). Trimming took off 4 bases at V and 5 bases at J, with 14 bases between the two ends. This CDR3 spans 14 amino acids. Looked up from germline, CDR1 is SGHTA and CDR2 is FQGNSA. The DNA of the CDR3 is TGTGCCAGCAGCTCGGGTGGGGGCCACGAGACCCAGTACTTC. Protein product: CASSSGGGHETQYF.